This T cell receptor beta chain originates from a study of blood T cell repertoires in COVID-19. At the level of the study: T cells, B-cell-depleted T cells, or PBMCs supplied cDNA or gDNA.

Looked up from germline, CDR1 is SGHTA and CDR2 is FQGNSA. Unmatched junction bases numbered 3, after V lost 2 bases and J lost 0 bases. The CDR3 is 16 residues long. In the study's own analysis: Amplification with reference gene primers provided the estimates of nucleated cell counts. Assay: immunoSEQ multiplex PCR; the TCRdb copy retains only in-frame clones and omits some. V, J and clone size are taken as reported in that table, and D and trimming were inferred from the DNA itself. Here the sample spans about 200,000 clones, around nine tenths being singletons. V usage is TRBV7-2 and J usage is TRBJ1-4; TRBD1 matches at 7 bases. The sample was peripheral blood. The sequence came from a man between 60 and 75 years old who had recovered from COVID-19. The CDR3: CASSLSGTATNEKLFF. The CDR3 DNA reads TGTGCCAGCAGCTTATCCGGGACAGCAACTAATGAAAAACTGTTTTTT.